Below, 8 T cell receptor beta chains from the same sample are listed, as sequenced in a study of cytomegalovirus exposure and HLA in healthy donors. Only in-frame clones appear in the TCRdb table, and some are missing; sequencing was by immunoSEQ multiplex PCR. The table includes under 200,000 clones, about 90% detected once. The sequenced sample was PBMCs. These receptor sequences come from a man between 18 and 35 years old in good health and CMV-seropositive.

Turning to this clone: The sample carries other DNA sequences with the same CDR3. The rearrangement joins TRBV28 to TRBJ2-7; 10 bases align to TRBD2. Germline CDR1 is MDHEN and CDR2 is SYDVKM. V lost 9 bases, J lost 1 base, and 6 bases stayed unmatched. The CDR3 spans 14 residues. CDR3 in amino acids: CASRLAGSSYEQYF. CDR3 nucleotides: TGTGCCAGTCGACTAGCGGGTTCTTCCTACGAGCAGTACTTC.

V gene TRBV6-6 combines with J gene TRBJ1-1; unclear D gene. V lost 2 bases, J lost 3 bases, and 10 bases lay in between. Germline CDR1 is MNHNY and CDR2 is SVGAGI (reference sequence). This CDR3 region has 14 residues. Here the CDR3 reads CASSYSSVDTEAFF. CDR3 nucleotides: TGTGCCAGCAGTTACAGCAGCGTGGACACTGAAGCTTTCTTT.

The chain joins TRBV25-1 to TRBJ2-1, with a weak D call TRBD1 (6 bases). V was clipped by 1 base and J by 0 bases, with 7 bases between them. Germline loops: CDR1 MGHDK, CDR2 SYGVNS. CDR3 length: 15 amino acids. CDR3 nucleotides: TGTGCCAGCAGTGAATTGGACAGCTCCTACAATGAGCAGTTCTTC. Protein sequence: CASSELDSSYNEQFF.

Only one count was recorded for this clone. The chain employs TRBV6-1 and TRBJ2-5, with no clear D. The V gene lost 3 bases and the J gene lost 7 bases, with 12 bases spanning the gap. The germline V gene encodes CDR1 MNHNS and CDR2 SASEGT. This CDR3 region has 13 residues. The CDR3 loop reads CASSEISVVTQYF. The CDR3 DNA reads as TGTGCCAGCAGTGAGATTTCGGTTGTGACCCAGTACTTC.

V and J are TRBV28 and TRBJ2-7; TRBD2 aligns across 9 bases. The germline V gene has CDR1 MDHEN and CDR2 SYDVKM. This CDR3 comprises 16 residues. Trimming at V came to 1 base and at J to 1 base, leaving 5 bases not matched to a gene. CDR3 sequence reads: CASSLLYLAGSYEQYF. The CDR3, as DNA: TGTGCCAGCAGTTTATTGTATCTAGCGGGATCCTACGAGCAGTACTTC.

The chain is built from TRBV7-3 and TRBJ2-3, with 7 bases matching TRBD1. With 1 base clipped from V and 6 bases from J, the junction kept 7 bases outside the gene matches. This CDR3 spans 15 amino acids. Germline loops: CDR1 SGHTA, CDR2 FQGTGA. The CDR3 is CASSLRQGWDDTQYF. For the CDR3, the DNA is TGTGCCAGCAGCTTAAGACAGGGATGGGATGATACGCAGTATTTT.

The chain employs TRBV6-6 and TRBJ2-5; the D gene is possibly TRBD1 (5 bases). The CDR3 consists of 15 residues. The V gene lost 5 bases and the J gene lost 5 bases, with 18 bases spanning the gap. Germline V lookup: CDR1 MNHNY, CDR2 SVGAGI (reference sequence). The CDR3 loop reads CASSGMSGWSETQYF. The CDR3 region has the DNA TGTGCCAGCAGTGGGATGTCAGGGTGGTCGGAGACCCAGTACTTC.

The chain links TRBV29-1 to TRBJ2-5, with 8 bases matching TRBD1. The germline CDR1 and CDR2 sequences are SQVTM and ANQGSEA. With 5 bases clipped from V and 4 bases from J, the junction kept 3 bases outside the gene matches. This CDR3 is built from 12 residues. The chain's CDR3 is CSVNQGAETQYF. Here the CDR3 DNA reads TGCAGCGTTAACCAGGGGGCAGAGACCCAGTACTTC.